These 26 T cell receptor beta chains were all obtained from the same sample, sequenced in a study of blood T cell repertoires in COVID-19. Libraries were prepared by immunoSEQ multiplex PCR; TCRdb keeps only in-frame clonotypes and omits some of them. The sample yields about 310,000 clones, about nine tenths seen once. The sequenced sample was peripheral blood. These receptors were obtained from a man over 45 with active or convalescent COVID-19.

CDR3 residues: CASSTNGEKLFF. In nucleotides, the CDR3 is TGTGCCAGCAGTACAAACGGGGAAAAACTGTTTTTT. The rearrangement joins TRBV6-6 to TRBJ1-4, with D hard to call. The V end was cut by 5 bases, the J end by 8 bases, with 9 bases between. The CDR3 length is 12 residues. Germline assignment: CDR1 MNHNY and CDR2 SVGAGI (reference sequence).

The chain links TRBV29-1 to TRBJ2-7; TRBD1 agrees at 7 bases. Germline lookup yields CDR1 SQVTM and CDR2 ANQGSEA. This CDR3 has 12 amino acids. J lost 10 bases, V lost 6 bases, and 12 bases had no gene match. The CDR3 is CSVLRDSGEQYF. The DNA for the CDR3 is TGCAGCGTCCTCAGGGACAGTGGCGAACAGTACTTC.

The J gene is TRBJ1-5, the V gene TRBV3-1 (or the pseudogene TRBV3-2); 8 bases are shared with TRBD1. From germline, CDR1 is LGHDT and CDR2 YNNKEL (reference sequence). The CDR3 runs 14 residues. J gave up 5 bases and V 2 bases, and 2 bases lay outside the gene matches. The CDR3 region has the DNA TGTGCCAGCAGCCAATGGACAGGGCATCAGCCCCAGCATTTT. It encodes CASSQWTGHQPQHF.

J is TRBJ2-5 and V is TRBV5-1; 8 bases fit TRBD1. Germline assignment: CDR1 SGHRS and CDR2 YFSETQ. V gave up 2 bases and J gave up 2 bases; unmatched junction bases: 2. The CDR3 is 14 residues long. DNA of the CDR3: TGCGCCAGCAGCTTCAGGGGGCAACAAGAGACCCAGTACTTC. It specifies CASSFRGQQETQYF.

For the CDR3, the DNA is TGTGCCAGCAGCTTGACGACTAGCGGGAGACCCGGGGAGCTGTTTTTT. Its protein is CASSLTTSGRPGELFF. The V call is TRBV7-3, the J call TRBJ2-2; 12 nucleotides agree with TRBD2. V lost 3 bases to trimming and J lost 6 bases; unmatched junction nucleotides: 5. Germline-derived CDR1 and CDR2 are SGHTA and FQGTGA. This CDR3 is 16 amino acids long. Together with reference TRBV7-3 and TRBJ2-2, the CDR3 gives the full variable domain: GAGVSQTPSNKVTEKGKYVELRCDPISGHTALYWYRQSLGQGPEFLIYFQGTGAADDSGLPNDRFFAVRPEGSVSTLKIQRTERGDSAVYLCASSLTTSGRPGELFFGEGSRLTVL.

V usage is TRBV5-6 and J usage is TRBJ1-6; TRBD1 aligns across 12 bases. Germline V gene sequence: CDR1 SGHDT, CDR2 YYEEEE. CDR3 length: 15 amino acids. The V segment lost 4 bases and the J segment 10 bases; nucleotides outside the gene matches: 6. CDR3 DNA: TGTGCCAGCAGCGGGGACAGGGGGCATCGGTCACCCCTCCACTTT. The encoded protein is CASSGDRGHRSPLHF.

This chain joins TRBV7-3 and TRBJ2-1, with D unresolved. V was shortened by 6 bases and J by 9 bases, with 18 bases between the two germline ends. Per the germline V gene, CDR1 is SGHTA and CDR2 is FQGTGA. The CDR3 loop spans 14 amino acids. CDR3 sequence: CASRLSQSSGEQFF. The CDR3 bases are TGTGCCAGCAGGCTATCCCAGTCTAGTGGTGAGCAGTTCTTC.

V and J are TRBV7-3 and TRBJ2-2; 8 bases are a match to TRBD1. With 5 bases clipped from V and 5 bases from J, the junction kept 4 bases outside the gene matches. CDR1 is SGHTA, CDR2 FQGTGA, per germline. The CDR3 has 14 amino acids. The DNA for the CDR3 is TGTGCCAGCAGCCCGGACAGGGTAACCGGGGAGCTGTTTTTT. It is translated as CASSPDRVTGELFF.

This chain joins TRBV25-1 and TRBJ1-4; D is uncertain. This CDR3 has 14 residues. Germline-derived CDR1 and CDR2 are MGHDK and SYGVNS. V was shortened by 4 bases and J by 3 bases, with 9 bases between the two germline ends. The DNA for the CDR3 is TGTGCCAGCAGTGCGCAGAATGCTAATGAAAAACTGTTTTTT. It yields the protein CASSAQNANEKLFF.

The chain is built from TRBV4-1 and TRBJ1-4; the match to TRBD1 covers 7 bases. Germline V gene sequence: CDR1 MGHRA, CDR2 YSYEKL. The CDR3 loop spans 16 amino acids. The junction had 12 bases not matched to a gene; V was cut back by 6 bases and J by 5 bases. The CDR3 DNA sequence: TGCGCCAGCAGTCGCCAGGGAGACAGGGTGAATGAAAAACTGTTTTTT. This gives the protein CASSRQGDRVNEKLFF.

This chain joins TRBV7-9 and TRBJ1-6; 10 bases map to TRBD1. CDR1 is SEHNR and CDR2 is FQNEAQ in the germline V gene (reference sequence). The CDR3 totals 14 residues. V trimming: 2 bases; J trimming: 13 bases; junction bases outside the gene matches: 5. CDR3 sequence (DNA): TGTGCCAGCAGCTTAAGACAGGGGGCTGATCCCCTCCACTTT. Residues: CASSLRQGADPLHF.

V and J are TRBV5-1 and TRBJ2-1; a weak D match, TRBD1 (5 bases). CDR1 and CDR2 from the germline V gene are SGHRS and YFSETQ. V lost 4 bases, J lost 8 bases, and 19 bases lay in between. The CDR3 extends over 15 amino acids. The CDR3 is CASSPREDGGDEQFF. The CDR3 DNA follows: TGCGCCAGCAGCCCCAGGGAAGATGGTGGGGATGAGCAGTTCTTC.

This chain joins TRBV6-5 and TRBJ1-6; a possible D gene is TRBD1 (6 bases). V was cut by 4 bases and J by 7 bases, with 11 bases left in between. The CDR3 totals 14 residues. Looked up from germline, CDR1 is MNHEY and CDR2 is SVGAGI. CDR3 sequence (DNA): TGTGCCAGCAGTTCCCGGGACACCAATTCACCCCTCCACTTT. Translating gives CASSSRDTNSPLHF.

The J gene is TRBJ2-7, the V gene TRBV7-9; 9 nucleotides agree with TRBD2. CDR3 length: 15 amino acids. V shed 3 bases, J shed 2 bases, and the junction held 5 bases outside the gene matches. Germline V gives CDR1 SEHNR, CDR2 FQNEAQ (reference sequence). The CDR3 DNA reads TGTGCCAGCAGCTTCACTAGCGGGTTACCCTACGAGCAGTACTTC. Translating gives CASSFTSGLPYEQYF. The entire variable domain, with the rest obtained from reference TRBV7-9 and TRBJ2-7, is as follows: DTGVSQNPRHKITKRGQNVTFRCDPISEHNRLYWYRQTLGQGPEFLTYFQNEAQLEKSRLLSDRFSAERPKGSFSTLEIQRTEQGDSAMYLCASSFTSGLPYEQYFGPGTRLTVT.

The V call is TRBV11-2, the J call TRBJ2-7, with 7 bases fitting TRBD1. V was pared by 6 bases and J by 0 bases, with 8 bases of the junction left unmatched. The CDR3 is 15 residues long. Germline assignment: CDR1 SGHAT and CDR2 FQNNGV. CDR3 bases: TGTGCCAGCAGGGCAGGGGGTCTGAACTCCTACGAGCAGTACTTC. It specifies CASRAGGLNSYEQYF. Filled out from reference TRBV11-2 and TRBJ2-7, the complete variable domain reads EAGVAQSPRYKIIEKRQSVAFWCNPISGHATLYWYQQILGQGPKLLIQFQNNGVVDDSQLPKDRFSAERLKGVDSTLKIQPAKLEDSAVYLCASRAGGLNSYEQYFGPGTRLTVT.

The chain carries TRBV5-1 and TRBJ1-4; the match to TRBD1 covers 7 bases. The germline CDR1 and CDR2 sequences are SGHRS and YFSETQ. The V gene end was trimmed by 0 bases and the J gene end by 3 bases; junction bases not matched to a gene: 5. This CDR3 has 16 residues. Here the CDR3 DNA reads TGCGCCAGCAGCTTGGCAGGGGGGATATCTAATGAAAAACTGTTTTTT. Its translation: CASSLAGGISNEKLFF.

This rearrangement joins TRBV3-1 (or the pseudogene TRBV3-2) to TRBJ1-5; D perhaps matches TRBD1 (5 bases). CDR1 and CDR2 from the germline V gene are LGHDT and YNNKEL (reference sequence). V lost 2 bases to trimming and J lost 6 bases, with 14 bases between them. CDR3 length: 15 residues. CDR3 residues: CASSQWAGRGQPQHF. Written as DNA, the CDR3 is TGTGCCAGCAGCCAATGGGCAGGGAGGGGTCAGCCCCAGCATTTT.

DNA of the CDR3: TGCAGCGTTGAAGGGGAGAACACAGATACGCAGTATTTT. Residues: CSVEGENTDTQYF. The rearrangement links TRBV29-1 to TRBJ2-3; TRBD2 is a possible D gene (5 bases). The germline V gene has CDR1 SQVTM and CDR2 ANQGSEA. The CDR3 contains 13 residues. The germline V and J ends were trimmed by 1 base and 2 bases, with 7 bases remaining between them.

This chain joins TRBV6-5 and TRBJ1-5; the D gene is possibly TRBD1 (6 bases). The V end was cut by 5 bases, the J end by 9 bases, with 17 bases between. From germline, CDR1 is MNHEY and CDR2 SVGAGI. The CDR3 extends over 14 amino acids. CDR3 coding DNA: TGTGCCAGCAGTCTCCAGGGGTCCGAAGGGCCCCAGCATTTT. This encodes CASSLQGSEGPQHF.

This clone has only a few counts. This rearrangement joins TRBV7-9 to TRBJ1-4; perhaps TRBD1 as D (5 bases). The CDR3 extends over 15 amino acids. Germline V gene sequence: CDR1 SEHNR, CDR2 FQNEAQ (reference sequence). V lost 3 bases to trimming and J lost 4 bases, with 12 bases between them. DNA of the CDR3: TGTGCCAGCAGCTTGAGACAGCATGTTAATGAAAAACTGTTTTTT. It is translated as CASSLRQHVNEKLFF.

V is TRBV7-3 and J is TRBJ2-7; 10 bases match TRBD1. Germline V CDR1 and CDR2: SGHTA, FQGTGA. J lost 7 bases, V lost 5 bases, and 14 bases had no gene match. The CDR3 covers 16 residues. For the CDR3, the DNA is TGTGCCAGCAGCGAAAATTCTGGGACAGGGGCCCTAGAGCAGTACTTC. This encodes CASSENSGTGALEQYF.

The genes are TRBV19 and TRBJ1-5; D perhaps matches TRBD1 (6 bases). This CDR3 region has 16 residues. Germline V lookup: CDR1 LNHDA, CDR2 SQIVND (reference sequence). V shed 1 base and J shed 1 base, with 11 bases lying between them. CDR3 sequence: CASSIVDGTSNQPQHF. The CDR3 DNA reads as TGTGCCAGTAGTATAGTGGACGGGACAAGCAATCAGCCCCAGCATTTT.

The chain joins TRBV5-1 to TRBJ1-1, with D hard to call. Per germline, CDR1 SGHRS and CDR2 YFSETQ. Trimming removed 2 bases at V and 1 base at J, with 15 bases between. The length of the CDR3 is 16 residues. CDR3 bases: TGCGCCAGCAGCTTCGCTCCGGGAACAGAGAACACTGAAGCTTTCTTT. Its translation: CASSFAPGTENTEAFF.

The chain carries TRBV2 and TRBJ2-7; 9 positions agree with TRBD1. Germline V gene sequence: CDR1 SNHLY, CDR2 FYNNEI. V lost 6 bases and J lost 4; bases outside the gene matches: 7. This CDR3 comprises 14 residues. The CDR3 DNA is TGTGCCAGCAGCTTACAGGGGGCCATGTACGAGCAGTACTTC. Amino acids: CASSLQGAMYEQYF.

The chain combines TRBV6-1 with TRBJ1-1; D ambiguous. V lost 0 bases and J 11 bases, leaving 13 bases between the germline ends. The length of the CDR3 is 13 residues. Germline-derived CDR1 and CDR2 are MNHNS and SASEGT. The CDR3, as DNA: TGTGCCAGCAGTGAAGCGGGCGGACGAGGGGCTTTCTTT. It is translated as CASSEAGGRGAFF.

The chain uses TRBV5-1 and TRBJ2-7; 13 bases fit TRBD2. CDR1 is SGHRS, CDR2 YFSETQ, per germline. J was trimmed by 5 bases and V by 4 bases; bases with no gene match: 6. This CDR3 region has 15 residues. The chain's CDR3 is CASSAGLAGIHEQYF. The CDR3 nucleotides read TGCGCCAGCAGCGCGGGACTAGCGGGAATCCACGAGCAGTACTTC. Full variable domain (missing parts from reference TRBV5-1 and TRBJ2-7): KAGVTQTPRYLIKTRGQQVTLSCSPISGHRSVSWYQQTPGQGLQFLFEYFSETQRNKGNFPGRFSGRQFSNSRSEMNVSTLELGDSALYLCASSAGLAGIHEQYFGPGTRLTVT.